This T cell receptor beta chain was retrieved from a study of tumor and adjacent non-tumor tissue in lung cancer. Findings and limits, study-wide: Shorter survival was associated with higher TCR diversity in tumors. Tumor tissue had significantly higher TCR diversity than normal lung.

The template was RNA from unsorted bulk tissue. Between August and November 2014, newly diagnosed, chemotherapy-naive lung cancer patients underwent thoracic surgery in China. A remark on this clonotype: Its matching antigen is unknown. Being one base from a much bigger clone, this may be a read error.

TCRbeta libraries were built with three rounds of nested PCR, modified from ARM-PCR. TCRdb independently ran MiXCR on the multiplex PCR reads; one entry per CDR3 protein. The sample has 100,000 to 150,000 distinct CDR3 sequences, 66% seen once. Germline V gene lookup returns CDR1 SGHDT and CDR2 YYEEEE. This CDR3 is 12 amino acids long. The specimen was lung tumor tissue. The receptor was isolated from a man aged 25 to 45 with non-small cell lung cancer. V gene TRBV5-6 combines with J gene TRBJ2-3; no clear D. CDR3 sequence: CASSRPADRQYF. As DNA, the CDR3 is TGTGCCAGCAGCCGGCCAGCAGATAGGCAGTATTTT.